The clone carrying this T cell receptor (beta chain) was observed many times. Between the trimmed V and J ends, which lost 7 bases and 8 bases, there was a span of 10 bases. Germline lookup yields CDR1 KGHDR and CDR2 SFDVKD. This CDR3 has 11 amino acids. The data derive from a study of patients and donors after allogeneic stem cell transplantation. TCRdb re-derived calls from the RT-PCR reads in MiXCR, one entry per CDR3 protein. Among about 18,000 distinct CDR3 sequences listed, about 5% were seen once. The TCR was taken from a human donor who was either an allogeneic HSCT recipient or a stem cell or donor lymphocyte infusion donor (not recorded which). It is not recorded whose cells these are; they may come from a transplant donor. Specimen: blood, either unsorted or a sorted T cell fraction (not recorded which). This sequence joins TRBV24-1 and TRBJ1-2; no definite D call. CDR3 DNA sequence: TGTGCCACCAGCGATGAGCGGGGCTACACCTTC. Its translation is CATSDERGYTF.